The 18 T cell receptor beta chains below all came from one sample that was sequenced in a study of shared clonotypes between healthy human individuals. TCRdb keeps only in-frame clones here, not all; method: immunoSEQ multiplex PCR. The sample consists of around 320,000 clones, around 87% of them appearing once. The sample comprised memory CD8+ T cells sorted from blood. Regarding subset: CD45RO+ cells pooled with CCR7-negative TemRA cells. All receptors come from a man aged 18 to 29 in good health.

The chain recombines TRBV9 with TRBJ2-7, with D hard to call. Trimming left V 4 bases short and J 2 bases short, with 16 bases between. Germline lookup yields CDR1 SGDLS and CDR2 YYNGEE. CDR3 size: 15 residues. The CDR3 loop is CASSPDDDRAYEQYF. The CDR3 DNA reads as TGTGCCAGCAGCCCCGATGACGACCGGGCCTACGAGCAGTACTTC.

Notes on this clone: In the same sample, other DNA sequences code for this CDR3. This chain joins TRBV6-5 and TRBJ2-7, with TRBD2 as a possible D gene (5 bases). The CDR3 contains 11 residues. The ends were cut back, 8 bases at V and 0 bases at J, with 5 bases in the middle. CDR1 and CDR2 from the germline V gene are MNHEY and SVGAGI. The CDR3 coding sequence is TGTGCCAGCGGGAGCTCCTACGAGCAGTACTTC. Encoded protein: CASGSSYEQYF.

J is TRBJ1-1 and V is TRBV27; D gene uncertain. Trimming removed 3 bases from V and 1 base from J, with 6 bases in between. Germline V gene sequence: CDR1 MNHEY, CDR2 SMNVEV (reference sequence). CDR3 length: 13 amino acids. The CDR3 DNA reads TGTGCCAGCAGTTTCTACCCGAACACTGAAGCTTTCTTT. Translating gives CASSFYPNTEAFF.

The V and J genes are TRBV6-1 and TRBJ2-7; perhaps TRBD2 as D (6 bases). Trimming took 1 base from V and 3 from J, leaving 7 bases between them. The CDR3 is 13 amino acids. Germline CDR1 reads MNHNS; CDR2 reads SASEGT. The CDR3 coding sequence is TGTGCCAGCAGTGAAGGGAGGGTCTACGAGCAGTACTTC. Translation gives CASSEGRVYEQYF.

The chain recombines TRBV4-1 with TRBJ1-6; 11 nucleotides align to TRBD1. Germline V gene sequence: CDR1 MGHRA, CDR2 YSYEKL. The trim removed 0 bases at V and 9 bases at J, leaving 4 bases unmatched. The CDR3 has 16 amino acids. The CDR3 here is CASSQEGTGGSSPLHF. CDR3 coding DNA: TGCGCCAGCAGCCAAGAAGGGACAGGGGGGAGTTCACCCCTCCACTTT.

This clone was found a few times. This chain joins TRBV27 and TRBJ2-2; D is perhaps TRBD1 (6 bases). The V and J ends lost 4 bases and 1 base respectively, with 13 bases between them. This CDR3 has 16 residues. The germline V gene encodes CDR1 MNHEY and CDR2 SMNVEV (reference sequence). CDR3 protein: CASSSGVLGNTGELFF. Written as DNA, the CDR3 is TGTGCCAGCAGTTCAGGGGTGCTGGGGAACACCGGGGAGCTGTTTTTT.

CDR3: CASSPHKLNEKLFF. For the CDR3, the DNA is TGTGCCAGCAGCCCCCATAAATTGAATGAAAAACTGTTTTTT. The chain has TRBV9 and TRBJ1-4; no reliable D call. The germline CDR1 and CDR2 sequences are SGDLS and YYNGEE. The length of the CDR3 is 14 residues. V was trimmed by 4 bases and J by 5 bases, leaving 12 bases between them.

The chain has TRBV4-1 and TRBJ2-7; unclear D gene. Germline V CDR1 and CDR2: MGHRA, YSYEKL. The CDR3 is 13 amino acids. V lost 0 bases to trimming and J lost 2 bases, with 5 bases between them. For the CDR3, the DNA is TGCGCCAGCAGCCAAGAGCAGGCCTACGAGCAGTACTTC. Translated: CASSQEQAYEQYF.

In regard to this clone: The DNA is left out, because the CDR3 cannot be placed on it with certainty; the CDR3 is given as TCRdb lists it. The chain employs TRBV6-1 and TRBJ1-1; TRBD1 is the table's D call and was not checked against the DNA. The CDR3 length is 14 residues, termini included. Germline V CDR1 and CDR2: MNHNS, SASEGT. CDR3 sequence: CASSEWGQGAGQWF.

Regarding this clone: Additional DNA sequences in this sample encode the identical CDR3. The chain combines TRBV9 with TRBJ2-7, with D possibly TRBD1 on 6 matching bases. The CDR3 contains 11 residues. The germline V gene has CDR1 SGDLS and CDR2 YYNGEE. V lost 4 bases and J 4 bases, leaving 6 bases between the germline ends. DNA of the CDR3: TGTGCCAGCAGCCAGGGGTACGAGCAGTACTTC. Amino acids: CASSQGYEQYF.

This chain joins TRBV10-1 and TRBJ2-7, with D tentatively TRBD1 (6 bases). V was shortened by 3 bases and J by 2 bases, with 11 bases between the two germline ends. CDR1 is WNHNN, CDR2 SYGVQD, per germline (reference sequence). There are 14 residues in the CDR3. CDR3 sequence (DNA): TGCGCCAGCAGTGATCCAGGGGCCCCCTACGAGCAGTACTTC. Translated, it gives CASSDPGAPYEQYF.

The genes are TRBV11-2 and TRBJ1-1; 7 bases map to TRBD1. With 1 base clipped from V and 3 bases from J, the junction kept 14 bases outside the gene matches. Germline CDR1 reads SGHAT; CDR2 reads FQNNGV. The CDR3 totals 18 residues. CDR3 coding DNA: TGTGCCAGCAGCTTAGTCTTCGGTCAGGGGGGAAGTGACACTGAAGCTTTCTTT. Amino acids: CASSLVFGQGGSDTEAFF.

This chain links TRBV19 with TRBJ1-1; tentative D call: TRBD1 (5 bases). There are 15 residues in the CDR3. Germline CDR1 LNHDA, CDR2 SQIVND (reference sequence). Trimming stripped 7 bases from V and 5 bases from J, with 20 bases between. The CDR3, as DNA: TGTGCCAGTACTGGGGCACTGTGGGCAGGGACTGAAGCTTTCTTT. It encodes CASTGALWAGTEAFF.

This sequence joins TRBV6-5 and TRBJ1-2; 7 positions agree with TRBD1. CDR3 length: 16 amino acids. Trimming removed 2 bases from V and 3 bases from J; junction bases left unmatched: 9. In germline, CDR1 is MNHEY, CDR2 SVGAGI. The CDR3 sequence is CASSYRTRGTDYGYTF. The CDR3 nucleotides read TGTGCCAGCAGTTACCGGACGCGGGGGACAGACTATGGCTACACCTTC.

The gene calls are TRBV5-6 and TRBJ2-2, with TRBD2 as a possible D gene (6 bases). V gave up 2 bases and J gave up 6 bases, with 8 bases separating them. Germline CDR1 is SGHDT and CDR2 is YYEEEE. This CDR3 has 13 residues. Here the CDR3 DNA reads TGTGCCAGCAGCTTTGGAGGGCCCGGGGAGCTGTTTTTT. It is translated as CASSFGGPGELFF.

The chain couples TRBV5-6 to TRBJ2-7; 7 bases align to TRBD2. Unmatched junction bases numbered 15, after V lost 1 base and J lost 2 bases. Germline values: CDR1 SGHDT, CDR2 YYEEEE. The CDR3 length is 18 residues. In nucleotides, the CDR3 is TGTGCCAGCAGCTTGAACGTCCAACTTTGGGAGGGCCCCTACGAGCAGTACTTC. As protein: CASSLNVQLWEGPYEQYF.

The V gene is TRBV27, the J gene TRBJ2-7; a weak D match, TRBD1 (6 bases). This CDR3 is 13 amino acids long. V lost 8 bases to trimming and J lost 2 bases, with 13 bases between them. CDR1 and CDR2 (germline): MNHEY, SMNVEV (reference sequence). This CDR3 reads CASAQQGPYEQYF. CDR3 in DNA: TGTGCCAGCGCGCAACAGGGCCCCTACGAGCAGTACTTC.

The chain couples TRBV6-5 to TRBJ1-4, with no clear D. Germline loops: CDR1 MNHEY, CDR2 SVGAGI. This CDR3 spans 15 amino acids. V lost 4 bases and J lost 8, with 17 bases in between. The CDR3 DNA follows: TGTGCCAGCAGTTGGGTCGACGGGAGAGGCGAAAAACTGTTTTTT. Residues: CASSWVDGRGEKLFF.